Many counts were recorded for the clone carrying this TCR beta chain. The data belong to a study of regulatory T cells in long-lasting Graves disease. The CDR3 covers 19 residues. The J segment lost 1 base and the V segment lost 4 bases, leaving 15 bases of the junction unmatched. CDR1 is MNHEY, CDR2 SVGAGI, per germline. Both iRepertoire HTBI primers and Arm-PCR of CDR3 regions were used to build the TCR beta libraries. TCRdb re-derived calls from the multiplex PCR reads in MiXCR, one entry per CDR3 protein. The table has hundreds of thousands of distinct CDR3 sequences, around 12% seen once. Time point of the sample: newly diagnosed GD, antithyroid drugs for less than 3 months. Following extraction of RNA from PBMCs, that RNA was used to make the TCR library. This sample also appeared in a second study, on T cells in Graves' hyperthyroidism and ophthalmopathy.

The chain has TRBV6-5 and TRBJ1-5; TRBD1 aligns across 8 bases. The sequence came from a woman in her twenties or thirties with Graves disease. This sample comprised peripheral blood mononuclear cells (PBMCs), obtained at new diagnosis, from a patient treated with antithyroid drugs. DNA for the CDR3: TGTGCCAGCAGTTCTTTCGGGACAGGATCTTTAAAGAGCAATCAGCCCCAGCATTTT. Protein: CASSSFGTGSLKSNQPQHF.